The clone carrying this T cell receptor beta chain was seen a handful of times. Its antigen is currently unknown. The investigators made TCR beta cDNA from around 530 ng total RNA, using a constant-region primer. Employing slightly modified ARM-PCR, three nested multiplex PCR rounds were run, and these gave rise to the TCR beta libraries. A C-beta reverse primer was combined with TRBV1-TRBV30 forward primers in the first two PCR rounds, and each round had roughly 9 cycles. One entry per CDR3 protein, called by TCRdb with MiXCR from the multiplex PCR reads. This sample yields 300,000 to 400,000 distinct CDR3 sequences, of which approximately 65% are seen a single time; 5.5% to 7% belongs to the top ten. The CDR3 is 18 residues long. Unmatched junction bases numbered 12, after V lost 5 bases and J lost 7 bases. Germline assignment: CDR1 MGHRA and CDR2 YSYEKL. This entry is derived from a study of tumor-infiltrating lymphocytes in primary liver carcinoma. Study outcomes and limitations: Between tumor regions, pairs overlapped more than tumor-adjacent and tumor-blood pairs did. The difference in top-250-clone fraction between tumors and blood was significant, favoring tumors (p = 0.039).

The researchers obtained blood RNA from unsorted whole blood and also extracted germline DNA. The chain employs TRBV4-1 and TRBJ2-6; 12 nucleotides line up with TRBD2. This TCR was recovered from a man aged 35 to 55 with primary liver carcinoma and hepatitis B virus infection. Sequencing was performed on peripheral blood. The CDR3 is CASSNRLAGGPLANVLTF. The CDR3 DNA sequence: TGCGCCAGCAGCAACCGGCTAGCGGGAGGGCCCCTCGCCAACGTCCTGACTTTC.